These T cell receptor beta chains were read from a single sample in a study of T cells after yellow fever vaccination. TCRdb itself ran the 5' RACE reads through MiXCR, one entry per CDR3 protein. Of approximately 150,000 distinct CDR3 sequences in the sample, 6.2% were seen once. The sample consisted of CD4+ T cells sorted from PBMCs, taken on the day of the first yellow fever vaccination. The receptors originated from a man younger than 30 who received the YFV17D yellow fever vaccine. The CDR3 runs from the conserved cysteine through the conserved F or W.

>TRBV11-2|TRBJ2-2
CASSFARGLSGELFF
>TRBV10-3|TRBJ1-4
CAISENQGAGEKLFF
>TRBV20-1|TRBJ1-2
CSARDITGERGYGYTF
>TRBV20-1|TRBJ1-4
CSARVDRQGAGKLFF
>TRBV14|TRBJ1-6
CASSQGLLRRGRGNSPLHF
>TRBV9|TRBJ1-6
CASSTGQPNSPLHF
>TRBV30|TRBJ2-3
CAWSLGGDTQYF
>TRBV6-1|TRBJ2-1
CASSESGGVNEQFF
>TRBV24-1|TRBJ1-1
CATSTGTEAFF
>TRBV6-2/TRBV6-3|TRBJ2-1
CASTTTSGGFNEQFF
>TRBV9|TRBJ2-1
CASSGTGTSVVSYNEQFF
>TRBV5-1|TRBJ2-3
CASSLRGIDGGASF
>TRBV20-1|TRBJ2-3
CSATTVTDTQYF
>TRBV9|TRBJ1-6
CASSVSWDSSYNSPLHF
>TRBV6-6|TRBJ1-2
CASSYPASTGYTF
>TRBV28|TRBJ2-1
CASRANNEQFF
>TRBV19|TRBJ2-2
CASKRLAGGGELFF
>TRBV28|TRBJ1-1
CASSRVEIGTEAFF
>TRBV7-9|TRBJ1-5
CASSLEDIYQPQHF
>TRBV7-2|TRBJ2-7
CASSLGPGLAYEQYF
>TRBV29-1|TRBJ1-1
CSVTAGRTFSEAFF
>TRBV5-5|TRBJ2-1
CASSLGLGPFHEQFF
>TRBV6-5|TRBJ2-3
CASSYLASTDTQYF
>TRBV7-2|TRBJ2-3
CASSGYLHTQYF
>TRBV5-5|TRBJ1-5
CASSLAPDSLWPQHF
>TRBV20-1|TRBJ1-3
CSATTGSGNTIYF
>TRBV24-1|TRBJ2-3
CATSDPGKGTDTQYF
>TRBV7-8|TRBJ2-7
CASSLALAGAYEQYF
>TRBV25-1|TRBJ1-2
CASSEYGGQSLYGYTF
>TRBV6-1|TRBJ2-3
CASRVTDTDTQYF
>TRBV11-2|TRBJ2-4
CASSLDRKGGENIQYF
>TRBV20-1|TRBJ2-2
CSARPAGDTGELFF
>TRBV7-8|TRBJ1-5
CASSSDLVGPNQPQHF
>TRBV5-1|TRBJ2-1
CASSLSGQSSYNEQFF
>TRBV5-1|TRBJ2-2
CASSLEPSAGELFF
>TRBV27|TRBJ2-7
CASSSLRAQYF